This TCR beta chain originates from a study of cytomegalovirus exposure and HLA in healthy donors. Amplification used 60 Vbeta primers and 13 Jbeta primers. Sequenced by immunoSEQ multiplex PCR; TCRdb stores in-frame clones only, minus some. This table has around 110,000 clones, under 70% appearing once. Donors were nominally healthy when sampled, though unrecorded immune exposures were likely. Study-wide results and limits: Presence/absence analyses treated sequencing depth as roughly uniform across donors. The CMV antigen specificity of a few CMV-associated chains was confirmed through in vitro analysis. Excluded were some V segments that proved indistinguishable, including TRBV6-2 and TRBV6-3.

Regarding this clone: Its antigen is unidentified.

Germline V gene lookup returns CDR1 MNHNY and CDR2 SVGAGI (reference sequence). With 5 bases clipped from V and 7 bases from J, the junction kept 10 bases outside the gene matches. The CDR3 sequence is 15 residues long. The sequenced sample consisted of PBMCs. This clonotype was sampled from a man aged 18 to 29 in good health and CMV-seronegative. The chain couples TRBV6-6 to TRBJ1-3, with TRBD1 matching over 8 bases. CDR3 bases: TGTGCCAGCAGTGGTCAGACAGGGGTGCGTAACACCATATATTTT. Amino acid sequence: CASSGQTGVRNTIYF.